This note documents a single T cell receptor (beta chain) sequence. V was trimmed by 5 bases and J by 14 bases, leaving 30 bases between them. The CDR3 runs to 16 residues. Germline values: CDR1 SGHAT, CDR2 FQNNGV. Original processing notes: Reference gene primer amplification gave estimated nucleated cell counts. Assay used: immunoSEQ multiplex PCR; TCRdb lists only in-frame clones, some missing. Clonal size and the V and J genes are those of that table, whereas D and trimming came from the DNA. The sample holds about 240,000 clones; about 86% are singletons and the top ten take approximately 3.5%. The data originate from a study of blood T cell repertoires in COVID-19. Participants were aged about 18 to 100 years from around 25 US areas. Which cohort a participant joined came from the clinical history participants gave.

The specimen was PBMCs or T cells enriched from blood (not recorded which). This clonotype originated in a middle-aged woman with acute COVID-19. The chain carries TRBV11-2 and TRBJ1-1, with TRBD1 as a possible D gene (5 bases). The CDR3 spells CASSPGGGITLGRRFF. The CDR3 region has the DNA TGTGCCAGCAGCCCCGGGGGGGGGATAACACTTGGAAGGAGGTTCTTT.